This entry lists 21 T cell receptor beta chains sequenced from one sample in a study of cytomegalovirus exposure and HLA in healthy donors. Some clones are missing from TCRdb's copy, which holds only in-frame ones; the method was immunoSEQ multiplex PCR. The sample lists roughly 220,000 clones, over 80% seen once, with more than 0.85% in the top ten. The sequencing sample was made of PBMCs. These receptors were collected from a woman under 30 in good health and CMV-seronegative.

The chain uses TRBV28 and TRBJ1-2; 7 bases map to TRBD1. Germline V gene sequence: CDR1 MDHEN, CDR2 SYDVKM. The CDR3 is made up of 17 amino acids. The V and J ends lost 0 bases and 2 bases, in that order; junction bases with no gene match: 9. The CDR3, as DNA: TGTGCCAGCAGTTTATGTTTTAAAGGGGGCCCGAACTATGGCTACACCTTC. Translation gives CASSLCFKGGPNYGYTF.

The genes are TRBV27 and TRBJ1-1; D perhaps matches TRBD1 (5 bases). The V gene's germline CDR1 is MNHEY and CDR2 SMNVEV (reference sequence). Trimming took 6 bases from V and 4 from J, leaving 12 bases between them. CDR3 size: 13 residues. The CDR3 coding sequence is TGTGCCAGCAGCTTCCGGGGGTTCACTGAAGCTTTCTTT. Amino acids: CASSFRGFTEAFF.

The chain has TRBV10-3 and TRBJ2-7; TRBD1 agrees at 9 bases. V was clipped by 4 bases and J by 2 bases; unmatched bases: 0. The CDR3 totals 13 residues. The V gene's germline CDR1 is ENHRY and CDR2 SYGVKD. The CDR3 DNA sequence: TGTGCCATCAGTGGGGACAGGGCCTACGAGCAGTACTTC. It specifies CAISGDRAYEQYF.

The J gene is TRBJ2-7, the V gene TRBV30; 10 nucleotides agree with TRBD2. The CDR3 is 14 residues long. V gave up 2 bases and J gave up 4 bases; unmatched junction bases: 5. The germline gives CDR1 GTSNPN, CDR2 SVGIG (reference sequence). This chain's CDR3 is CAWSIASGSYEQYF. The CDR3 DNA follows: TGTGCCTGGAGTATTGCTAGCGGGAGTTACGAGCAGTACTTC.

CDR3 DNA sequence: TGTGCCAGCAGCTTGCGGCGGGAGGGTACCGGGGAGCTGTTTTTT. Its translation is CASSLRREGTGELFF. The chain combines TRBV7-2 with TRBJ2-2, with 9 bases aligning to TRBD2. The CDR3 covers 15 residues. V lost 3 bases, J lost 5 bases, and 4 bases stayed unmatched. The germline V gene encodes CDR1 SGHTA and CDR2 FQGNSA.

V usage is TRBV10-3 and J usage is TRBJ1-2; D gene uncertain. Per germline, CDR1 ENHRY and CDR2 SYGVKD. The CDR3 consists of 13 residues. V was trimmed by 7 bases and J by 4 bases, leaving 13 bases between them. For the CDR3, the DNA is TGTGCCATCACCTTCAGTCCTTCCTATGGCTACACCTTC. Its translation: CAITFSPSYGYTF.

CDR3 sequence: CASSLAPGLAGDGTQYF. Here the CDR3 DNA reads TGTGCCAGCAGCTTAGCCCCGGGACTAGCGGGAGATGGGACCCAGTACTTC. The chain couples TRBV7-8 to TRBJ2-5, with TRBD2 matching 14 bases. V trimming: 0 bases; J trimming: 7 bases; junction bases outside the gene matches: 7. Germline CDR1 SGHVS, CDR2 FQNEAQ. CDR3 length: 17 amino acids.

The CDR3 DNA sequence: TGTGCCAGCAGCTTTCCGGGACTAGCGAGCACCGGGGAGCTGTTTTTT. It specifies CASSFPGLASTGELFF. This chain joins TRBV13 and TRBJ2-2, with TRBD2 matching 10 bases. The CDR3 spans 16 residues. CDR1 and CDR2 (germline): PRHDT, FYEKMQ (reference sequence). Trimming took 3 bases from V and 4 from J; bases not matched to a gene: 5.

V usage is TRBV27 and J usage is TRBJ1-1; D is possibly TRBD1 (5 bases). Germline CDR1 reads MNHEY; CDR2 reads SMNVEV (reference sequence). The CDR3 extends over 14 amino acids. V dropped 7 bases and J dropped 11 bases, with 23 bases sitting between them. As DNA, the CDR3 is TGTGCCAGCACGAGGCGGGGCCTTTCTTCAGTGGCTTTCTTT. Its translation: CASTRRGLSSVAFF.

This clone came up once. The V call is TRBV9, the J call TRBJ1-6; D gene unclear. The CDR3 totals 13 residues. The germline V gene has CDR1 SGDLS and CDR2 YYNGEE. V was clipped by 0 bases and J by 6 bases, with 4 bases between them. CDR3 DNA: TGTGCCAGCAGCGTAGTATTTAATTCACCCCTCCACTTT. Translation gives CASSVVFNSPLHF.

CDR3 coding DNA: TGTGCCAGCAGCACCGTGACTAGCGGAGACAAAGAGACCCAGTACTTC. Translation: CASSTVTSGDKETQYF. The chain links TRBV7-8 to TRBJ2-5, with 9 positions matching TRBD2. With V trimmed by 5 bases and J by 3 bases, 10 bases remained unmatched. CDR1 is SGHVS, CDR2 FQNEAQ, per germline. The CDR3 loop spans 16 amino acids.

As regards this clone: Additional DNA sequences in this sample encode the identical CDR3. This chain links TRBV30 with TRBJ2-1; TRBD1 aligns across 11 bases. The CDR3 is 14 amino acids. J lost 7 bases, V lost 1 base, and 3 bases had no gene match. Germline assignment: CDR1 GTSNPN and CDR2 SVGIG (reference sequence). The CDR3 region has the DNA TGTGCCTGGAGTGCAGGGACAGGGGGAAATGAGCAGTTCTTC. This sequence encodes CAWSAGTGGNEQFF.

The CDR3 nucleotides read TGTGCCTGGAGTGTACTCCGCCGAACAGGCCGGGACGAGCAGTACTTC. It is translated as CAWSVLRRTGRDEQYF. V usage is TRBV30 and J usage is TRBJ2-7, with TRBD1 as a possible D gene (5 bases). The CDR3 is 16 residues long. The germline gives CDR1 GTSNPN, CDR2 SVGIG (reference sequence). Trimming cost V 0 bases and J 5 bases, with 20 bases left between them.

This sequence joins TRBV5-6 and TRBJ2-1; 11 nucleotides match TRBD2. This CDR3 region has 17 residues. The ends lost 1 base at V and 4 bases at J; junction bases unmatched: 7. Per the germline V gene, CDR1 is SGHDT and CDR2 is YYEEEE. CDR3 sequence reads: CASSLTSGSSKYNEQFF. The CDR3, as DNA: TGTGCCAGCAGCTTGACTAGCGGGAGTTCGAAGTACAATGAGCAGTTCTTC.

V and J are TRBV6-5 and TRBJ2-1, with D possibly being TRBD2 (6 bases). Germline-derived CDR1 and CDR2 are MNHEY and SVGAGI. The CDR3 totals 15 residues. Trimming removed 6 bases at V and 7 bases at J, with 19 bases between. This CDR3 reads CASRGRRESGNEQFF. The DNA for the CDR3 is TGTGCCAGCAGGGGGAGACGGGAGTCGGGGAATGAGCAGTTCTTC.

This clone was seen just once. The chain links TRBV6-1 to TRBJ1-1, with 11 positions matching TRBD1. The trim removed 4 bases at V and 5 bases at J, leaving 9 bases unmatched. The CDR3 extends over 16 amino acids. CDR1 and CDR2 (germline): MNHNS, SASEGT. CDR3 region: CASSVSPGTGGTEAFF. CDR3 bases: TGTGCCAGCAGTGTTTCCCCCGGGACAGGGGGTACTGAAGCTTTCTTT.

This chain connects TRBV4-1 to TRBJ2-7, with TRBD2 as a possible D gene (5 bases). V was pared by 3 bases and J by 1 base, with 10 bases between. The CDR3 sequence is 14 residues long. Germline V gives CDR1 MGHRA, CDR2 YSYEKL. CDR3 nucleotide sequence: TGCGCCAGCAGCCATAACGCGGGTTCCTACGAGCAGTACTTC. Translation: CASSHNAGSYEQYF.

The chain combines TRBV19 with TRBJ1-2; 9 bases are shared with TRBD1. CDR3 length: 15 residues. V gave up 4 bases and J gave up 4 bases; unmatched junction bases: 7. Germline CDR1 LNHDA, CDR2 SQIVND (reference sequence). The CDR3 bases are TGTGCCAGTAGTAACCAACAGGGGGCCGCCTATGGCTACACCTTC. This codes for CASSNQQGAAYGYTF.

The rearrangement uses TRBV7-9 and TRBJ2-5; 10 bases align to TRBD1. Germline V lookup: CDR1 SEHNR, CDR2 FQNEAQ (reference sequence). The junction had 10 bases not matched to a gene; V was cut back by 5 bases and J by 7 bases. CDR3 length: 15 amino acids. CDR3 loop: CASSRPGTGEGTQYF. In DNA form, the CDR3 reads TGTGCCAGCAGCCGTCCCGGGACAGGGGAAGGGACCCAGTACTTC.

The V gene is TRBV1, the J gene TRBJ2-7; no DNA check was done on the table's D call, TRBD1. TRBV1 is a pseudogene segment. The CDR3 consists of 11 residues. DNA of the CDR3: TGCACCAGCAGCTTCACCTACGAGCAGTACTTC. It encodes CTSSFTYEQYF.

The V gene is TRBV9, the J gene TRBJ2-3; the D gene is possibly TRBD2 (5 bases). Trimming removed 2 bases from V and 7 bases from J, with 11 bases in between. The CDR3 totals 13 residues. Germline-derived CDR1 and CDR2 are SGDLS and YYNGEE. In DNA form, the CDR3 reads TGTGCCAGCAGCGTTATGAGGGATAATACGCAGTATTTT. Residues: CASSVMRDNTQYF. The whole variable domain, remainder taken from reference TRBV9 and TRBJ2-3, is DSGVTQTPKHLITATGQRVTLRCSPRSGDLSVYWYQQSLDQGLQFLIQYYNGEERAKGNILERFSAQQFPDLHSELNLSSLELGDSALYFCASSVMRDNTQYFGPGTRLTVL.